This TCR beta chain was identified during a study of tumor and adjacent non-tumor tissue in lung cancer. Looking at the study overall: Stage I to III disease affected over nine men and 4 or 5 women aged about 31 to 85.

Study-level findings and limits: In normal lung, the top 100 clones were significantly more dominant than in tumor.

A note on this clonotype: Its antigen is not identified. A much bigger clone sits one base away, suggesting this may be a read error.

Three rounds of nested PCR, following a modified ARM-PCR protocol, produced the TCRbeta library. TCRdb analysed the multiplex PCR reads with MiXCR anew, one entry per CDR3 protein. The sample includes roughly 220,000 distinct CDR3 sequences, 71% seen only once; the top ten take under 30%. The template was RNA from unsorted bulk tissue. The CDR3 has 12 residues. Between the trimmed V and J ends, which lost 7 bases and 1 base, there was a span of 8 bases. Germline V gene data show CDR1 as MNHNY and CDR2 as SVGAGI (reference sequence). This clonotype originated in a man aged 60 to 69 with non-small cell lung cancer. The sequenced sample consisted of lung tumor tissue. The gene calls are TRBV6-6 and TRBJ2-7, with D tentatively TRBD1 (5 bases). In DNA, the CDR3 is TGTGCCAGCAAGGGGTCTTCCTACGAGCAGTACTTC. It codes for CASKGSSYEQYF.